These T cell receptor beta chains were read from a single sample in a study of T cell repertoires in cytomegalovirus infection. TCRdb processed the reads anew with MiXCR; each CDR3 protein has one entry. The sample lists a few hundred thousand distinct CDR3 sequences; over 7.5% were seen once. The material sequenced was PBMCs. These receptor sequences come from a human donor in good health (CMV status not recorded). Some clones in this sample may be carry-over from other donors' samples. Both conserved end residues are part of each CDR3. The D gene is left open where the match is weak. Part of the rows lack a size; the others show once, few, many or a class for expanded clones.

TRBD1 TRBJ2-7 TRBV7-9 few TGTGCCAGCAGCAAAAAATTAGGGACAGGGGGTAGCTACGAGCAGTACTTC CASSKKLGTGGSYEQYF
. TRBJ2-1 TRBV9 . TGTGCCAGCAGCGTTTCAGGGCTGGATGAGCAGTTCTTC CASSVSGLDEQFF
. TRBJ1-1 TRBV20-1 few TGCAGTGCTGGTCTGAGGACGAACACTGAAGCTTTCTTT CSAGLRTNTEAFF
. TRBJ2-3 TRBV7-6 few TGTGCCAGCAGCATAGCGGTGAGGGCAGATACGCAGTATTTT CASSIAVRADTQYF
TRBD1 TRBJ1-2 TRBV7-2 many TGTGCCAGCAGCCCGAACCAGGGGGCTCTTAGCTATGGCTACACCTTC CASSPNQGALSYGYTF
TRBD1 TRBJ2-1 TRBV6-2/TRBV6-3 . TGTGCCAGCAGTTACGCCCTGGGACAGCCCTCCTACAATGAGCAGTTCTTC CASSYALGQPSYNEQFF
. TRBJ2-7 TRBV7-9 many TGTGCCAGCAGCAAACGGACAGTTGGCTACGAGCAGTACTTC CASSKRTVGYEQYF
TRBD2 TRBJ2-7 TRBV20-1 . TGCAGTGCTTCCACTAGCGGACGGCCACCCTACGAGCAGTACTTC CSASTSGRPPYEQYF
TRBD2 TRBJ2-2 TRBV6-1 few TGTGCCAGCCGTTTAGCGGGAGGGTTTACGGGCACCGGGGAGCTGTTTTTT CASRLAGGFTGTGELFF
TRBD2 TRBJ2-1 TRBV12-5 many TGTGCTAGTGGTTTGGGACTAGCGGCCTCCTACAATGAGCAGTTCTTC CASGLGLAASYNEQFF